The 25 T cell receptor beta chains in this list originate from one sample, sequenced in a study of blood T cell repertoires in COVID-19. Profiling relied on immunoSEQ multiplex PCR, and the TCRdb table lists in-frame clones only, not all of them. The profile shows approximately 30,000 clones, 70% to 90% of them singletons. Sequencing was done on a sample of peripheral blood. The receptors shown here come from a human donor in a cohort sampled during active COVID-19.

In nucleotides, the CDR3 is TGTGCCAGCAGCTTTCAAGGGAGGCATTCGAACACCGGGGAGCTGTTTTTT. As protein: CASSFQGRHSNTGELFF. This chain uses TRBV4-2 with TRBJ2-2; D is perhaps TRBD2 (6 bases). This CDR3 has 17 residues. V lost 5 bases to trimming and J lost 0 bases, with 16 bases between them. Germline CDR1 and CDR2: LGHNA and YNFKEQ.

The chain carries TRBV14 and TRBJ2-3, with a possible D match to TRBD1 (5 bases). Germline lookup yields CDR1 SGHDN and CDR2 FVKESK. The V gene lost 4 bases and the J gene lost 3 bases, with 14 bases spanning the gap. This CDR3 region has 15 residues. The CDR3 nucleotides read TGTGCCAGCAGCCCCGGCCCAGGGCGGACAGATACGCAGTATTTT. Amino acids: CASSPGPGRTDTQYF.

CDR3 sequence reads: CASSLSPQPSNQPQHF. DNA for the CDR3: TGTGCCAGCAGTCTAAGTCCCCAACCTAGCAATCAGCCCCAGCATTTT. The rearrangement joins TRBV28 to TRBJ1-5; D not resolved. The germline V and J ends were trimmed by 5 bases and 0 bases, with 14 bases remaining between them. The CDR3 has 16 residues. Germline loops: CDR1 MDHEN, CDR2 SYDVKM.

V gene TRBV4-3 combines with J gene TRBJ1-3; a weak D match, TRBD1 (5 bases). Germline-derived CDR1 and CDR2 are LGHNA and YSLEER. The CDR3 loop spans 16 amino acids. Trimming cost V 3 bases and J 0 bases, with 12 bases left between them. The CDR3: CASSHKGSSSGNTIYF. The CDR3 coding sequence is TGCGCCAGCAGCCACAAGGGGTCCAGCTCTGGAAACACCATATATTTT.

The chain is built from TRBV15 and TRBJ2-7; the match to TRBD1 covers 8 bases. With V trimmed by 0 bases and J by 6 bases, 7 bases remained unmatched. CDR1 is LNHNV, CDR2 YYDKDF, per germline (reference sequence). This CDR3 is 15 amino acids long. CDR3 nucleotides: TGTGCCACCAGCAGAGATCCGGCAGGGGGCAGCGAGCAGTACTTC. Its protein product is CATSRDPAGGSEQYF.

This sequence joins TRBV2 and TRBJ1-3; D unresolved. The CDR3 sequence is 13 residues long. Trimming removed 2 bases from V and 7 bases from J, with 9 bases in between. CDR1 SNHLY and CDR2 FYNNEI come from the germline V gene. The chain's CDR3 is CASSESGRNTIYF. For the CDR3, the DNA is TGTGCCAGCAGTGAAAGTGGTCGGAACACCATATATTTT. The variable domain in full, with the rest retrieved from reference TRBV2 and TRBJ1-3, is EPEVTQTPSHQVTQMGQEVILRCVPISNHLYFYWYRQILGQKVEFLVSFYNNEISEKSEIFDDQFSVERPDGSNFTLKIRSTKLEDSAMYFCASSESGRNTIYFGEGSWLTVV.

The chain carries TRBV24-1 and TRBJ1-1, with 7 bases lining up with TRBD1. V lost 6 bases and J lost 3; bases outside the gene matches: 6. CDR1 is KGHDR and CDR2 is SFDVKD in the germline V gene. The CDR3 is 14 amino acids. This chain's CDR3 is CATSLTGKDTEAFF. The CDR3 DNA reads TGTGCCACCAGTCTGACAGGGAAGGACACTGAAGCTTTCTTT.

The CDR3 sequence is CASSLTPSGNTGELFF. DNA for the CDR3: TGTGCCAGCAGCTTAACCCCTAGCGGTAATACCGGGGAGCTGTTTTTT. V is TRBV7-3 and J is TRBJ2-2, with 7 bases matching TRBD2. CDR1 and CDR2 (germline): SGHTA, FQGTGA. V lost 0 bases to trimming and J lost 5 bases; unmatched junction nucleotides: 6. This CDR3 has 16 residues.

The CDR3, as DNA: TGTGCCAGCAGCCAACTGAATCAGCCCCAGCATTTT. It translates to CASSQLNQPQHF. The gene calls are TRBV28 and TRBJ1-5, with D uncertain. CDR1 MDHEN and CDR2 SYDVKM come from the germline V gene. CDR3 length: 12 residues. Trimming removed 6 bases from V and 4 bases from J, with 7 bases in between.

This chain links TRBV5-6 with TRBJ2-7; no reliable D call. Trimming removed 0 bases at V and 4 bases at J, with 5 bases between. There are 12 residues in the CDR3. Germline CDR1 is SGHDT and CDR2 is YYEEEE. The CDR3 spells CASSLARYEQYF. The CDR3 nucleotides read TGTGCCAGCAGCTTGGCCCGGTACGAGCAGTACTTC. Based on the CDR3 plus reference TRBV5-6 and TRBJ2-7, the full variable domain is DAGVTQSPTHLIKTRGQQVTLRCSPKSGHDTVSWYQQALGQGPQFIFQYYEEEERQRGNFPDRFSGHQFPNYSSELNVNALLLGDSALYLCASSLARYEQYFGPGTRLTVT.

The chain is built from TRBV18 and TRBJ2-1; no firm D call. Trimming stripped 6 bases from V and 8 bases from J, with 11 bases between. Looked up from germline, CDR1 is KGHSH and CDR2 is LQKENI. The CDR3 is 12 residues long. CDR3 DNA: TGTGCCAGCTCCCCATCGAGCGATGAGCAGTTCTTC. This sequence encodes CASSPSSDEQFF.

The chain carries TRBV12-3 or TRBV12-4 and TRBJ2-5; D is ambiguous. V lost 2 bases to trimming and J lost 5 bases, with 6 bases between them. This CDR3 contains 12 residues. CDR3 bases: TGTGCCAGCAGTTTAATTGGCGAGACCCAGTACTTC. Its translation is CASSLIGETQYF.

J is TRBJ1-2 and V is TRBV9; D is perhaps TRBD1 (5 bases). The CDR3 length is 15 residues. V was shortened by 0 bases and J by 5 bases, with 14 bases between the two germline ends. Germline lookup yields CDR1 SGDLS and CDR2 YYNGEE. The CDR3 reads CASSVGGREGYGYTF. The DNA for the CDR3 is TGTGCCAGCAGCGTAGGGGGTAGGGAGGGGTATGGCTACACCTTC.

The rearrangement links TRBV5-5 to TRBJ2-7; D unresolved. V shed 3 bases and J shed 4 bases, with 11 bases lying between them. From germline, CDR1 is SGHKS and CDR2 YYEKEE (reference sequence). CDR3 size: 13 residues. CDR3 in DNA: TGTGCCAGCAGCTCTGGTGGCACATACGAGCAGTACTTC. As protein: CASSSGGTYEQYF. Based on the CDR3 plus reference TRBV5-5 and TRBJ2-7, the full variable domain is DAGVTQSPTHLIKTRGQQVTLRCSPISGHKSVSWYQQVLGQGPQFIFQYYEKEERGRGNFPDRFSARQFPNYSSELNVNALLLGDSALYLCASSSGGTYEQYFGPGTRLTVT.

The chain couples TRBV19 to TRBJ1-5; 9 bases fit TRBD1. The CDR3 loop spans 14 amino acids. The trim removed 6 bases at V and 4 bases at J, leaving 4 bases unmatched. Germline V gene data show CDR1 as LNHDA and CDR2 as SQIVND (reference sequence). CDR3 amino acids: CASSRQGENQPQHF. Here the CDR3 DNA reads TGTGCCAGTAGCAGACAGGGGGAGAATCAGCCCCAGCATTTT.

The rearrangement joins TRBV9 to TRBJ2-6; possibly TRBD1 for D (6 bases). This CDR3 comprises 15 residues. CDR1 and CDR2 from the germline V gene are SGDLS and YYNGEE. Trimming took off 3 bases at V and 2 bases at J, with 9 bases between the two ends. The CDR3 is CASSAHRAGANVLTF. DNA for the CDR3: TGTGCCAGCAGCGCCCACAGGGCTGGGGCCAACGTCCTGACTTTC.

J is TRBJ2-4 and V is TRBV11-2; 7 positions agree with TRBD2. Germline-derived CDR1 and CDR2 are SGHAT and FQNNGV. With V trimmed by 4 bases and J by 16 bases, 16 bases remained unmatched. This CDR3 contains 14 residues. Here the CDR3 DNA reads TGTGCCAGCAGCTCACTTCGGCATCGGCTAGCGGCTTACTTC. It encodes CASSSLRHRLAAYF.

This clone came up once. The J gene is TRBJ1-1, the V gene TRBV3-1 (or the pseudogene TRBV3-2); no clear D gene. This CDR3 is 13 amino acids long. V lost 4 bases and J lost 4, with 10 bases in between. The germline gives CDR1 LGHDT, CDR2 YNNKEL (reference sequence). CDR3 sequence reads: CASSLPGTTEAFF. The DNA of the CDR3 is TGTGCCAGCAGCCTACCCGGTACCACTGAAGCTTTCTTT.

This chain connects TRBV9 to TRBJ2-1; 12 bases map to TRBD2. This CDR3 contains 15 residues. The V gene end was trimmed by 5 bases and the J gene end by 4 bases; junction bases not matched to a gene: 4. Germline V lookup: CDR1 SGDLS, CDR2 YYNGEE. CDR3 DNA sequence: TGTGCCAGCAGTCCTAGCGGGGGGGTATACAATGAGCAGTTCTTC. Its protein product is CASSPSGGVYNEQFF.

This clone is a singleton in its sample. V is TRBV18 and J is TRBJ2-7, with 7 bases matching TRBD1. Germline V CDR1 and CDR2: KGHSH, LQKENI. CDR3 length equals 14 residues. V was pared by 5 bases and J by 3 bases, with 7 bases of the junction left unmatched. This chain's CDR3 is CASSARQGHYEQYF. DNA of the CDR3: TGTGCCAGCTCAGCACGACAGGGCCACTACGAGCAGTACTTC.

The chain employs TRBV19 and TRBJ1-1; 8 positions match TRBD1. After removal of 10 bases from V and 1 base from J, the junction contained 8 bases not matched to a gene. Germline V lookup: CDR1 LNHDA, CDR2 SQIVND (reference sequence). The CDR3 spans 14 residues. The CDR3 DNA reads TGTGCCACTCAAACAGGGGGGGGGAACACTGAAGCTTTCTTT. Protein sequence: CATQTGGGNTEAFF.

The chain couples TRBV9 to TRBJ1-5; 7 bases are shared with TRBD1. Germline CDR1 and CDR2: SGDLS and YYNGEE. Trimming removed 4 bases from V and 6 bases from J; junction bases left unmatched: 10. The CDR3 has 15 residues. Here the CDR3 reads CASSPTGDGAQPQHF. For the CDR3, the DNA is TGTGCCAGCAGCCCAACAGGGGATGGGGCTCAGCCCCAGCATTTT.

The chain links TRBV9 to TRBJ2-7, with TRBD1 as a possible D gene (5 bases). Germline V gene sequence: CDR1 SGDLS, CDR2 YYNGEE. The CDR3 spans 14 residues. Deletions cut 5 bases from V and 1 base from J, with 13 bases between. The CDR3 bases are TGTGCCAGCAGTCGCCCAGGGCCTTCCTACGAGCAGTACTTC. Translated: CASSRPGPSYEQYF.

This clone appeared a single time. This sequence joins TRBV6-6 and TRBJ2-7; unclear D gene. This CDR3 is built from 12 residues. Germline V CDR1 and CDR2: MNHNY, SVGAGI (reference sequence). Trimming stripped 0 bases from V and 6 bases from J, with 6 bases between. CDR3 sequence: CASSYSRSEQYF. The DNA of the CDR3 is TGTGCCAGCAGTTACTCGAGGTCCGAGCAGTACTTC.

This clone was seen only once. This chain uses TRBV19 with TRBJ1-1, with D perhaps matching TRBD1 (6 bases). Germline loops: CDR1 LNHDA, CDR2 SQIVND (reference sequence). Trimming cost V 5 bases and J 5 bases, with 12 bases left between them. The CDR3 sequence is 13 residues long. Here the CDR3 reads CASSWQGKTEAFF. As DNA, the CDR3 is TGTGCCAGTAGTTGGCAGGGGAAAACTGAAGCTTTCTTT.